These 18 T cell receptor beta chains originate from one sample sequenced in a study of T cell responses to AZD1222 COVID-19 vaccine (dated by TCRdb to the early 2020s). The time point tag for this specimen amounts to: baseline before first vaccination. Library preparation used the immunoSEQ multiplex PCR assay. The clones in this table, taken by TCRdb from immuneACCESS, are in-frame only. Not every clone is retained; where verified, under half of the shortfall comes from an unresolved V gene, and the cause of the rest is unknown. This sample comprises around 110,000 clones, 70% to 90% of them detected only once. The top ten constitute about 7% of the sample. The sequencing here drew on peripheral blood, taken on day 0 of AZD1222 vaccination. The receptors originated from an adult in good health.

There are a few counts of this clone. The CDR3 reads CASNTGTGNYGYTF. DNA for the CDR3: TGTGCCAGTAACACCGGGACTGGCAACTATGGCTACACCTTC. The chain links TRBV19 to TRBJ1-2; possible D gene TRBD1, 5 bases. Per the germline V gene, CDR1 is LNHDA and CDR2 is SQIVND (reference sequence). V lost 7 bases, J lost 2 bases, and 14 bases lay in between. The CDR3 is made up of 14 amino acids.

The DNA for the CDR3 is TGTGCCAGCAGTTTAGACAGGGCTTCCTATGGCTACACCTTC. Its protein is CASSLDRASYGYTF. This rearrangement joins TRBV28 to TRBJ1-2; 7 bases are a match to TRBD1. V gave up 2 bases and J gave up 4 bases; unmatched junction bases: 4. This CDR3 has 14 residues. The V gene's germline CDR1 is MDHEN and CDR2 SYDVKM.

The V gene is TRBV3-1 (or the pseudogene TRBV3-2), the J gene TRBJ2-7; either TRBD1 or TRBD2 may supply D (6 bases each). The length of the CDR3 is 14 residues. Per the germline V gene, CDR1 is LGHDT and CDR2 is YNNKEL (reference sequence). Trimming left V 4 bases short and J 4 bases short, with 14 bases between. The CDR3: CASSREGGAYEQYF. The DNA for the CDR3 is TGTGCCAGCAGCCGAGAGGGGGGTGCGTACGAGCAGTACTTC.

The gene calls are TRBV5-6 and TRBJ2-1, with D uncertain. The CDR3 is 12 amino acids. Germline V CDR1 and CDR2: SGHDT, YYEEEE. V was pared by 2 bases and J by 12 bases, with 12 bases between. The CDR3, as DNA: TGTGCCAGCAGCTTCGGACGAGGTGCGCAGTTCTTC. Translating gives CASSFGRGAQFF.

This sequence joins TRBV24-1 and TRBJ1-2; no firm D call. The CDR3 covers 12 residues. Per the germline V gene, CDR1 is KGHDR and CDR2 is SFDVKD. The ends were cut back, 3 bases at V and 11 bases at J, with 12 bases in the middle. CDR3 sequence reads: CATSDPRLGYTF. The CDR3 DNA is TGTGCCACCAGTGATCCACGACTTGGATACACCTTC.

CDR3: CASSPQQGEGANYGYTF. The CDR3 bases are TGTGCCAGCTCACCACAACAGGGGGAAGGGGCTAACTATGGCTACACCTTC. The rearrangement joins TRBV18 to TRBJ1-2; TRBD1 agrees at 8 bases. The CDR3 covers 17 residues. Looked up from germline, CDR1 is KGHSH and CDR2 is LQKENI. After removal of 1 base from V and 0 bases from J, the junction contained 7 bases not matched to a gene.

This clone was seen a single time. This chain connects TRBV18 to TRBJ1-2; D remains unclear. This CDR3 has 16 residues. Germline V CDR1 and CDR2: KGHSH, LQKENI. V lost 3 bases and J 2 bases, leaving 16 bases between the germline ends. This CDR3 is CASSPNSDTLNYGYTF. CDR3 bases: TGTGCCAGCTCACCCAACTCAGATACATTGAACTATGGCTACACCTTC.

The chain is built from TRBV27 and TRBJ1-1; 7 bases are shared with TRBD1. From germline, CDR1 is MNHEY and CDR2 SMNVEV (reference sequence). V trimming: 7 bases; J trimming: 5 bases; junction bases outside the gene matches: 10. This CDR3 contains 14 residues. CDR3 in amino acids: CASTDRVGLTEAFF. The DNA of the CDR3 is TGTGCCAGCACCGACAGGGTGGGGTTGACTGAAGCTTTCTTT.

This chain connects TRBV3-1 (or the pseudogene TRBV3-2) to TRBJ1-5, with a tentative D call TRBD1 (5 bases). The germline V gene has CDR1 LGHDT and CDR2 YNNKEL (reference sequence). V was cut by 7 bases and J by 4 bases, with 11 bases left in between. This CDR3 comprises 13 residues. CDR3 sequence reads: CASTDKSNQPQHF. As DNA, the CDR3 is TGTGCCAGCACGGACAAATCGAATCAGCCCCAGCATTTT.

The chain carries TRBV18 and TRBJ2-5, with TRBD2 identical over 7 bases. CDR1 is KGHSH and CDR2 is LQKENI in the germline V gene. V trimming: 8 bases; J trimming: 4 bases; junction bases outside the gene matches: 7. This CDR3 has 13 amino acids. CDR3 DNA: TGTGCCAGCCAGGGCTCGGGAGGAGAGACCCAGTACTTC. Its translation: CASQGSGGETQYF.

The genes are TRBV6-1 and TRBJ2-7; 8 bases map to TRBD1. The germline gives CDR1 MNHNS, CDR2 SASEGT. CDR3 length equals 15 residues. With V trimmed by 2 bases and J by 4 bases, 7 bases remained unmatched. CDR3: CASSEIRQGRYEQYF. CDR3 in DNA: TGTGCCAGCAGTGAAATCCGACAGGGGAGGTACGAGCAGTACTTC.

V and J are TRBV15 and TRBJ2-5, with D uncertain. The length of the CDR3 is 12 residues. V dropped 8 bases and J dropped 5 bases, with 12 bases sitting between them. Germline V lookup: CDR1 LNHNV, CDR2 YYDKDF (reference sequence). CDR3 DNA sequence: TGTGCCACCGGAGTCGGGCAGGAGACCCAGTACTTC. It yields the protein CATGVGQETQYF.

CDR3 DNA sequence: TGCGCCAGCAGCAAGACAGGGAAAAACACCGGGGAGCTGTTTTTT. Its protein is CASSKTGKNTGELFF. The rearrangement links TRBV5-1 to TRBJ2-2; 7 bases map to TRBD1. The CDR3 extends over 15 amino acids. CDR1 and CDR2 from the germline V gene are SGHRS and YFSETQ. V was pared by 4 bases and J by 2 bases, with 5 bases of the junction left unmatched.

The chain combines TRBV2 with TRBJ2-3, with 7 positions matching TRBD2. After removal of 7 bases from V and 0 bases from J, the junction contained 4 bases not matched to a gene. CDR1 SNHLY and CDR2 FYNNEI come from the germline V gene. The CDR3 runs 14 residues. CDR3 in amino acids: CASTSSGSTDTQYF. The CDR3 DNA sequence: TGTGCCAGCACTTCTAGCGGCAGCACAGATACGCAGTATTTT.

The chain links TRBV7-6 to TRBJ1-1, with D hard to call. Trimming took 1 base from V and 6 from J, leaving 6 bases between them. The germline gives CDR1 SGHVS, CDR2 FNYEAQ. The CDR3 has 12 residues. DNA for the CDR3: TGTGCCAGCAGCTTAGGCGGGGCTGAAGCTTTCTTT. As protein: CASSLGGAEAFF.

In DNA form, the CDR3 reads TGTGCCAGTAGTATGGCTGGGCAGGGCAATCAGCCCCAGCATTTT. This encodes CASSMAGQGNQPQHF. This chain connects TRBV19 to TRBJ1-5; no clear D. The CDR3 has 15 amino acids. CDR1 and CDR2 (germline): LNHDA, SQIVND (reference sequence). Trimming pared 3 bases from V and 2 bases from J, leaving 11 bases between.

The chain combines TRBV28 with TRBJ1-2; D not resolved. Germline V CDR1 and CDR2: MDHEN, SYDVKM. The length of the CDR3 is 14 residues. V lost 5 bases and J 5 bases, leaving 15 bases between the germline ends. The CDR3 nucleotides read TGTGCCAGCAGTCCCCCGAACAGTGTATATGGCTACACCTTC. It translates to CASSPPNSVYGYTF.

Here the CDR3 DNA reads TGCGCCAGCAGCGCCACTAGCGGGAGGAGTTATAATGAGCAGTTCTTC. It codes for CASSATSGRSYNEQFF. This chain connects TRBV4-1 to TRBJ2-1; the match to TRBD2 covers 12 bases. V gave up 5 bases and J gave up 7 bases; unmatched junction bases: 9. CDR3 length: 16 amino acids. The germline V gene encodes CDR1 MGHRA and CDR2 YSYEKL.